This T cell receptor (beta chain) was captured by sequencing in a study of T cell responses to AZD1222 COVID-19 vaccine. TCRdb's table, derived via immunoSEQ multiplex PCR, lists solely in-frame clones and lacks some. In the table there are 150,000 or so clones, around 90% of which are singletons. V was pared by 5 bases and J by 1 base, with 12 bases of the junction left unmatched. The CDR3 loop spans 19 amino acids. The germline CDR1 and CDR2 sequences are LNHDA and SQIVND (reference sequence). The chain uses TRBV19 and TRBJ2-3; TRBD2 agrees at 13 bases. The source was peripheral blood, collected 28 days after the second dose of the MenACWY control vaccine. The source of this sequence is an adult who received the MenACWY meningococcal vaccine as a control. CDR3 DNA sequence: TGTGCCAGTAGTCATCCCGGGACTAGCGGGATCACAGGCACAGATACGCAGTATTTT. Translated: CASSHPGTSGITGTDTQYF.